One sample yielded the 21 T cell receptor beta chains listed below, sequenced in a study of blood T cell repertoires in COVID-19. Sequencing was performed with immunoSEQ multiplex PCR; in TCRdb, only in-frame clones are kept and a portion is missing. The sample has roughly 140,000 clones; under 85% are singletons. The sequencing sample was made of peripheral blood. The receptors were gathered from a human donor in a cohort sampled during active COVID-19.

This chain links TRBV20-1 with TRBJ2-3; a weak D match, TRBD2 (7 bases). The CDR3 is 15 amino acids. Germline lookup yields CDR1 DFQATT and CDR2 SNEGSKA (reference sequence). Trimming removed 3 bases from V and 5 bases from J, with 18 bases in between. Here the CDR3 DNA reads TGCAGTGCTAGTTTGAGGGGGGGGGCCAGAGATACGCAGTATTTT. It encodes CSASLRGGARDTQYF.

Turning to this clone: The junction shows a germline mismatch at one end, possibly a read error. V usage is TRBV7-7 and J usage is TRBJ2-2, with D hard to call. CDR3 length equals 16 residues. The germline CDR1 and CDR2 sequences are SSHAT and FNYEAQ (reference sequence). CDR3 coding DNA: TGTGCTAGCAGCCCCCGTCGGTTAGCAACGTCGGGGGAGCTGTTTTTT. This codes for CASSPRRLATSGELFF.

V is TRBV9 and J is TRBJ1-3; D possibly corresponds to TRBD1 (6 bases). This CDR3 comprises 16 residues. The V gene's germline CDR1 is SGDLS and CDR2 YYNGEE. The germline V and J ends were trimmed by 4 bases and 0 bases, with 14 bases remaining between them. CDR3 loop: CASSQGQPSSGNTIYF. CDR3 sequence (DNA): TGTGCCAGCAGCCAGGGGCAGCCCAGCTCTGGAAACACCATATATTTT.

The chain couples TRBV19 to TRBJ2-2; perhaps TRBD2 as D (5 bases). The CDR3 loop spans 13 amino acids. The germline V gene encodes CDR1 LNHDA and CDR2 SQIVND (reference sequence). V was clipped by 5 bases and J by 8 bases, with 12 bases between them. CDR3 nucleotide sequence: TGTGCCAGTAGTTCGACCCGGGGAGGGGAGCTGTTTTTT. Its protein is CASSSTRGGELFF.

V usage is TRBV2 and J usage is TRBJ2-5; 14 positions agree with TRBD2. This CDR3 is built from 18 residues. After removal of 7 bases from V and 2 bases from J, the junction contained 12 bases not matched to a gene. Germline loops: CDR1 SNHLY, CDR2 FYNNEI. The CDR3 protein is CASTLRGLAGARQETQYF. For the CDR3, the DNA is TGTGCCAGCACCTTAAGGGGACTAGCGGGGGCCCGACAAGAGACCCAGTACTTC.

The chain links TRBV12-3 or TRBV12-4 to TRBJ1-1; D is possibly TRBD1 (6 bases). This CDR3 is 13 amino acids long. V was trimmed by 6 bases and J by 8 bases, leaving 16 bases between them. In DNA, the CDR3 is TGTGCCAGCAGATTAACAGGGTTCGACGAAGCTTTCTTT. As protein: CASRLTGFDEAFF.

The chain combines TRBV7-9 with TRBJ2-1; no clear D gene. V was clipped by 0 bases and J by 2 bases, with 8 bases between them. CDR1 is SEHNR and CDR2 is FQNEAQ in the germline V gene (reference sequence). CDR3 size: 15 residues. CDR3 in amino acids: CASSLAGSPYNEQFF. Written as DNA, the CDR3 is TGTGCCAGCAGCTTAGCGGGCAGCCCCTACAATGAGCAGTTCTTC.

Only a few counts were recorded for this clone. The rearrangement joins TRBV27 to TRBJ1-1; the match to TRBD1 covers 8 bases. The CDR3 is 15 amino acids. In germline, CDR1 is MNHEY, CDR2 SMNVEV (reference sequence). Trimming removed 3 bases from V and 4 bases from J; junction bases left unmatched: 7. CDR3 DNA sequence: TGTGCCAGCAGTTTTTCAGGGGGCAGGGGCACTGAAGCTTTCTTT. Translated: CASSFSGGRGTEAFF.

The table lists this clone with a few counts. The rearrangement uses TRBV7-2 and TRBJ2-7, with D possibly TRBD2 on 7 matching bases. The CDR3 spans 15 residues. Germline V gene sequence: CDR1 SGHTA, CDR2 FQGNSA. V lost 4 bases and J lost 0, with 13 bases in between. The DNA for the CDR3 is TGTGCCAGCAGCTCCGCCGCGGGGGCCTCCTACGAGCAGTACTTC. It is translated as CASSSAAGASYEQYF.

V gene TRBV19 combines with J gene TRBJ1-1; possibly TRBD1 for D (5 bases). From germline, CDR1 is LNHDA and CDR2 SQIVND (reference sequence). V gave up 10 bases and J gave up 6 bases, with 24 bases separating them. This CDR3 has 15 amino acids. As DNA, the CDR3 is TGTGCCACCCAGGGAGGGGCCTTAAGGAGCCCTGAAGCTTTCTTT. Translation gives CATQGGALRSPEAFF.

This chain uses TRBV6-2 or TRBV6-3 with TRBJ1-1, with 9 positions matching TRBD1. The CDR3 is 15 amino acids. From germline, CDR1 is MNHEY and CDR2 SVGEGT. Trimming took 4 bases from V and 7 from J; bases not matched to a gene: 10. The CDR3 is CASSLLQGAESEAFF. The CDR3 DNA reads TGTGCCAGCAGTTTATTACAGGGGGCGGAGAGTGAAGCTTTCTTT.

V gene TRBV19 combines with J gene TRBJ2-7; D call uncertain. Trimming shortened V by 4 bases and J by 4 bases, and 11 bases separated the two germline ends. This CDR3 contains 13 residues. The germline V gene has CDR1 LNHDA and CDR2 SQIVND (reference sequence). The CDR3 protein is CASSTPGDYEQYF. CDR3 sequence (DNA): TGTGCCAGTAGTACCCCAGGCGATTACGAGCAGTACTTC.

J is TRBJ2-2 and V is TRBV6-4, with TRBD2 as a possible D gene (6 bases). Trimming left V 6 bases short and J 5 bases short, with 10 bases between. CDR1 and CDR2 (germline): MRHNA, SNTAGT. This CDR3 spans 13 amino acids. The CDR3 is CASSREVTGELFF. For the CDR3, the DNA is TGTGCCAGCAGCAGGGAGGTAACCGGGGAGCTGTTTTTT.

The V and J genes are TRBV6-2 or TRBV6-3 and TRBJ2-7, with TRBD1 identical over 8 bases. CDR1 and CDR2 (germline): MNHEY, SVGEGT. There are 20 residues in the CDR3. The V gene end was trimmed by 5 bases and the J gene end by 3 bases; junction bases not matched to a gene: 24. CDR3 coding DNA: TGTGCCAGCAGTCGCCTAAGCAGGGGGCTGTCACCCTCATCAGACTACGAGCAGTACTTC. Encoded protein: CASSRLSRGLSPSSDYEQYF.

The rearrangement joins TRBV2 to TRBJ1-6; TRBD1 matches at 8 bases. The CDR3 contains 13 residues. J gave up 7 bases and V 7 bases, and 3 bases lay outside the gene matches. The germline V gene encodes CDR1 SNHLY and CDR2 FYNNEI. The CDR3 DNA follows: TGTGCCAGCACGGCAGGGGGCAATTCACCCCTCCACTTT. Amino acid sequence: CASTAGGNSPLHF.

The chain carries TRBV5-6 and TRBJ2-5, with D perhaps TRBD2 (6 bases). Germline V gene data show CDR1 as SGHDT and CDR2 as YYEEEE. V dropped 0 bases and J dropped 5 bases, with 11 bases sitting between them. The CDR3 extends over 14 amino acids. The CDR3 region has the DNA TGTGCCAGCAGCTTGGGTGCGGGGAGGGAGACCCAGTACTTC. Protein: CASSLGAGRETQYF.

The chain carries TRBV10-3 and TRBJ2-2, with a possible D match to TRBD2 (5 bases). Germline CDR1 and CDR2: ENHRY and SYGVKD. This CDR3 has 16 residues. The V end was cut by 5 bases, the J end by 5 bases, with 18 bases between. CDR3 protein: CAISSGITTTTGELFF. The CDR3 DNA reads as TGTGCCATCAGTTCCGGGATCACCACAACAACCGGGGAGCTGTTTTTT.

CDR3 sequence reads: CASSEVGDNSPLHF. The CDR3 DNA sequence: TGTGCCAGCAGTGAAGTCGGGGATAATTCACCCCTCCACTTT. V and J are TRBV25-1 and TRBJ1-6; D is ambiguous. The CDR3 sequence is 14 residues long. V dropped 2 bases and J dropped 5 bases, with 7 bases sitting between them. The germline V gene has CDR1 MGHDK and CDR2 SYGVNS.

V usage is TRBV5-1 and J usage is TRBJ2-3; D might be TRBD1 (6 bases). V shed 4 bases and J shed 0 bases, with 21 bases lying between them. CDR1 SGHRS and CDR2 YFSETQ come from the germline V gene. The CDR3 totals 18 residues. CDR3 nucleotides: TGCGCCAGCAGCCACGCCAGGGGTACCTTACCTAGCACAGATACGCAGTATTTT. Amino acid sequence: CASSHARGTLPSTDTQYF. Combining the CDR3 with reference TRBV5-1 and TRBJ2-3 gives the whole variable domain KAGVTQTPRYLIKTRGQQVTLSCSPISGHRSVSWYQQTPGQGLQFLFEYFSETQRNKGNFPGRFSGRQFSNSRSEMNVSTLELGDSALYLCASSHARGTLPSTDTQYFGPGTRLTVL.

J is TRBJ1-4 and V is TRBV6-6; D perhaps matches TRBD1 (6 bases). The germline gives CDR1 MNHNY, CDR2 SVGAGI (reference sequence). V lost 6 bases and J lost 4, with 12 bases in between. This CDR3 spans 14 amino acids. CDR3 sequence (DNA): TGTGCCAGCAGGGAGGACAGCTATAATGAAAAACTGTTTTTT. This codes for CASREDSYNEKLFF.

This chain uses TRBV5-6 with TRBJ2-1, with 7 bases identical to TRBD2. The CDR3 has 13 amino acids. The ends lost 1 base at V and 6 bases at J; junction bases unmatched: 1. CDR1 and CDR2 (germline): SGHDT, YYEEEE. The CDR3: CASSLWGGNEQFF. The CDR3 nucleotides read TGTGCCAGCAGCTTGTGGGGGGGCAATGAGCAGTTCTTC.